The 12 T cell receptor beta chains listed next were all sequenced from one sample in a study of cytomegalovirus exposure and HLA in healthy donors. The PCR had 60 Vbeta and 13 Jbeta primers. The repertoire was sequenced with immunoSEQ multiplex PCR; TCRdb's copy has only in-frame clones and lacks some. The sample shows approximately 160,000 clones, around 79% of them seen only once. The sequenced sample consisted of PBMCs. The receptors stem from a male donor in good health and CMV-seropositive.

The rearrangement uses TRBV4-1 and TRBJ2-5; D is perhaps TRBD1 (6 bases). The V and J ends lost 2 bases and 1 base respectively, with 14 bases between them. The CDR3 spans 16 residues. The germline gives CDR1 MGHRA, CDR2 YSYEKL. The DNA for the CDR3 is TGCGCCAGCAGCCAATTCCGGGGCAGGGGCCAAGAGACCCAGTACTTC. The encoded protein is CASSQFRGRGQETQYF.

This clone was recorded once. CDR3 bases: TGTGCCGTACTGCGGGGACAGGGGAACACTGAAGCTTTCTTT. As protein: CAVLRGQGNTEAFF. V and J are TRBV27 and TRBJ1-1, with TRBD1 matching over 9 bases. This CDR3 has 14 residues. With V trimmed by 11 bases and J by 1 base, 8 bases remained unmatched. CDR1 and CDR2 from the germline V gene are MNHEY and SMNVEV (reference sequence).

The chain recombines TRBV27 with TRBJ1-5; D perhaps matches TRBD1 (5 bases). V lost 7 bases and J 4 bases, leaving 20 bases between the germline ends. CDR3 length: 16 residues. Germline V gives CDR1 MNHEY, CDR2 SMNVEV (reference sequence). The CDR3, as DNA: TGTGCCAGCAATCCTTCGGCGCGGGGCGGGAATCAGCCCCAGCATTTT. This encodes CASNPSARGGNQPQHF.

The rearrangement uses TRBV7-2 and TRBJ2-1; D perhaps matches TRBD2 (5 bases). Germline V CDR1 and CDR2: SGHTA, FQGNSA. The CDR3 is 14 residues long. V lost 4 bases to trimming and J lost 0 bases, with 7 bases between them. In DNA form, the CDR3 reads TGTGCCAGCAGCTCGGGAAGCTCCTACAATGAGCAGTTCTTC. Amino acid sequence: CASSSGSSYNEQFF. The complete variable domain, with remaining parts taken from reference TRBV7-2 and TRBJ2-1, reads GAGVSQSPSNKVTEKGKDVELRCDPISGHTALYWYRQSLGQGLEFLIYFQGNSAPDKSGLPSDRFSAERTGGSVSTLTIQRTQQEDSAVYLCASSSGSSYNEQFFGPGTRLTVL.

The chain's CDR3 is CASSKRTSGRQETQYF. The CDR3 DNA reads TGTGCCAGCAGCAAACGGACTAGCGGGAGACAAGAGACCCAGTACTTC. The V and J genes are TRBV5-4 and TRBJ2-5; 13 positions agree with TRBD2. Trimming removed 4 bases from V and 2 bases from J; junction bases left unmatched: 5. The CDR3 contains 16 residues. CDR1 SGHNT and CDR2 YYREEE come from the germline V gene (reference sequence).

CDR3 region: CASTGTGLVTEAFF. The CDR3 DNA follows: TGTGCCAGCACCGGGACAGGGTTGGTCACTGAAGCTTTCTTT. V and J are TRBV13 and TRBJ1-1; TRBD1 agrees at 9 bases. Germline V gene data show CDR1 as PRHDT and CDR2 as FYEKMQ (reference sequence). This CDR3 is 14 amino acids long. Trimming removed 7 bases from V and 4 bases from J; junction bases left unmatched: 7.

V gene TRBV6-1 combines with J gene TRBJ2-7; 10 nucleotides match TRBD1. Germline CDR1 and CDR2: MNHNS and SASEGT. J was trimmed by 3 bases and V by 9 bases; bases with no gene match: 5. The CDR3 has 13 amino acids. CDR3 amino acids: CASATGGNYEQYF. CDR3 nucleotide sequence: TGTGCCAGTGCGACAGGGGGCAACTACGAGCAGTACTTC.

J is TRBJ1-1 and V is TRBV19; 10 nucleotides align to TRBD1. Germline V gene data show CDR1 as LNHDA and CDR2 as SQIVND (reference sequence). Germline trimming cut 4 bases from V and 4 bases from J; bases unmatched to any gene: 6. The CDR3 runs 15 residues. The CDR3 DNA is TGTGCCAGTAGTAACAGGGGGACAGGGGCCACTGAAGCTTTCTTT. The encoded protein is CASSNRGTGATEAFF.

The CDR3 nucleotides are TGTGCCAGCAGTGGTTACTCTGGAAACACCATATATTTT. Its protein is CASSGYSGNTIYF. This rearrangement joins TRBV6-1 to TRBJ1-3; no clear D. The CDR3 contains 13 residues. Trimming removed 4 bases from V and 0 bases from J, with 4 bases in between. The germline CDR1 and CDR2 sequences are MNHNS and SASEGT.

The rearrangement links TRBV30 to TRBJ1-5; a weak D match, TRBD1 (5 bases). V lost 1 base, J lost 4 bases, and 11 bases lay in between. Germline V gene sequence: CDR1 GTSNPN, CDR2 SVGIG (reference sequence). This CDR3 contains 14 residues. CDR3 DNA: TGTGCCTGGAGTGGGGCAGGGTCGAATCAGCCCCAGCATTTT. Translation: CAWSGAGSNQPQHF.

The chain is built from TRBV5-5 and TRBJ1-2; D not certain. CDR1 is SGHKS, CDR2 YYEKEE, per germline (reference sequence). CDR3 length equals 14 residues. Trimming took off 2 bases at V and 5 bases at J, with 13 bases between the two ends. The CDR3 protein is CASSLRESGYGYTF. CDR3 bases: TGTGCCAGCAGCTTACGAGAATCGGGATATGGCTACACCTTC.

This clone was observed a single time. The CDR3 sequence: CAGTGLYGYTF. The CDR3 DNA sequence: TGTGCCGGTACAGGACTATATGGCTACACCTTC. This sequence joins TRBV30 and TRBJ1-2, with a tentative D call TRBD1 (5 bases). Germline loops: CDR1 GTSNPN, CDR2 SVGIG (reference sequence). This CDR3 is built from 11 residues. Trimming removed 8 bases from V and 5 bases from J, with 12 bases in between.